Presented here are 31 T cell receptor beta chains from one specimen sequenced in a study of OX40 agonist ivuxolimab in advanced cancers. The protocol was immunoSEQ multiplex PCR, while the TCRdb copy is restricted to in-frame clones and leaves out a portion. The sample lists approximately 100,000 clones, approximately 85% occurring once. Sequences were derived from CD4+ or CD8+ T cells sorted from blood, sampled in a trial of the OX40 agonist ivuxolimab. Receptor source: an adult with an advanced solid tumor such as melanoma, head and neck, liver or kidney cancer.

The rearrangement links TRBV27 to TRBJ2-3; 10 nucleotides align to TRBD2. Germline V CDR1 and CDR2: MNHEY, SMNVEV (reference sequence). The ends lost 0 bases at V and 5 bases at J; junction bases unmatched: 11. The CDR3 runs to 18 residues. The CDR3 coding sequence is TGTGCCAGCAGTTTATCTGTACTAGCGGGACTACCTGGAGATACGCAGTATTTT. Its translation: CASSLSVLAGLPGDTQYF.

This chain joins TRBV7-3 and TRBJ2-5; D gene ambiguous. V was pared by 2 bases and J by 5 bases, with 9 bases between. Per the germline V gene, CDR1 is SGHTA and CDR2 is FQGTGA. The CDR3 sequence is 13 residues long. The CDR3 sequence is CASSLLGRETQYF. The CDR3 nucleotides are TGTGCCAGCAGCTTACTTGGAAGGGAGACCCAGTACTTC. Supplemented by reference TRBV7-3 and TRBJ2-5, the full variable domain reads GAGVSQTPSNKVTEKGKYVELRCDPISGHTALYWYRQSLGQGPEFLIYFQGTGAADDSGLPNDRFFAVRPEGSVSTLKIQRTERGDSAVYLCASSLLGRETQYFGPGTRLLVL.

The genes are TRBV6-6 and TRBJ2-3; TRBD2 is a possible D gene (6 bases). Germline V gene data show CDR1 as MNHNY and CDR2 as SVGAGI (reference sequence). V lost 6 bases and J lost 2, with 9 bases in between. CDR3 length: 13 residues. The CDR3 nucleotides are TGTGCCAGCAGGGGGGGACTCACAGATACGCAGTATTTT. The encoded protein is CASRGGLTDTQYF.

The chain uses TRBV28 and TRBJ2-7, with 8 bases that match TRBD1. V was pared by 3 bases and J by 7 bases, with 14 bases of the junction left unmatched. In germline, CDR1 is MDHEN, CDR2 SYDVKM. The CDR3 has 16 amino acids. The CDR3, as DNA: TGTGCCAGCAGTTTGTATCCCGGGACAGGCCCCCGGGAGCAGTACTTC. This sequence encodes CASSLYPGTGPREQYF. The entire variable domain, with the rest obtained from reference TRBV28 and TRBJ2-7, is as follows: DVKVTQSSRYLVKRTGEKVFLECVQDMDHENMFWYRQDPGLGLRLIYFSYDVKMKEKGDIPEGYSVSREKKERFSLILESASTNQTSMYLCASSLYPGTGPREQYFGPGTRLTVT.

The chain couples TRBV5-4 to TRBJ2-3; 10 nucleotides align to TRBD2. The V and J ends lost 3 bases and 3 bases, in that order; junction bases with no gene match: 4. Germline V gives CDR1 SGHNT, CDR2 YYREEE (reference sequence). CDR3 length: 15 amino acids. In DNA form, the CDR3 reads TGTGCCAGCAGCTCTAGCGGGAGTGTAACAGATACGCAGTATTTT. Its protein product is CASSSSGSVTDTQYF.

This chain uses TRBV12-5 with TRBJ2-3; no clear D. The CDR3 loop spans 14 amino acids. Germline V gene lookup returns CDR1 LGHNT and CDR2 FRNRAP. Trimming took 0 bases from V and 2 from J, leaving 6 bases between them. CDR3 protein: CASGLVMDTDTQYF. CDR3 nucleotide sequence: TGTGCTAGTGGTTTGGTAATGGACACAGATACGCAGTATTTT.

CDR3 residues: CASSPAQGPKETQYF. DNA for the CDR3: TGTGCCAGCTCACCAGCCCAGGGACCTAAAGAGACCCAGTACTTC. V gene TRBV18 combines with J gene TRBJ2-5; perhaps D is TRBD1 or TRBD2 (5 bases each). In germline, CDR1 is KGHSH, CDR2 LQKENI. CDR3 length: 15 residues. The V and J ends lost 2 bases and 3 bases respectively, with 13 bases between them.

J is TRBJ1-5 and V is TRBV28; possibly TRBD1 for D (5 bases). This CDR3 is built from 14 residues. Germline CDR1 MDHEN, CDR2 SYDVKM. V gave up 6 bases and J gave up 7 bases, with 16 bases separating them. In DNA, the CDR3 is TGTGCCAGCAGGGCCAGGTCGGGGCGGCAGCCCCAGCATTTT. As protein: CASRARSGRQPQHF.

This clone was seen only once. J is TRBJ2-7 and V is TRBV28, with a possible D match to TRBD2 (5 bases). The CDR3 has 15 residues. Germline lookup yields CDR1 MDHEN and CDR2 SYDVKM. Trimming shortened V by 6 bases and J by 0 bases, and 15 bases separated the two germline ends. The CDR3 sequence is CASRIGRGPSYEQYF. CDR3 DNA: TGTGCCAGCAGAATAGGGCGAGGGCCCTCCTACGAGCAGTACTTC. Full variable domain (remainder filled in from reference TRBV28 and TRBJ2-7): DVKVTQSSRYLVKRTGEKVFLECVQDMDHENMFWYRQDPGLGLRLIYFSYDVKMKEKGDIPEGYSVSREKKERFSLILESASTNQTSMYLCASRIGRGPSYEQYFGPGTRLTVT.

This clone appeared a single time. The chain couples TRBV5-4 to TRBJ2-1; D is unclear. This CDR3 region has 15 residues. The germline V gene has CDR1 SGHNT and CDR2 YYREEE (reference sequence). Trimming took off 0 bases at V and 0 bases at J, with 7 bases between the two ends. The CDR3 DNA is TGTGCCAGCAGCTTGGAGGGTAGCTCCTACAATGAGCAGTTCTTC. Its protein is CASSLEGSSYNEQFF.

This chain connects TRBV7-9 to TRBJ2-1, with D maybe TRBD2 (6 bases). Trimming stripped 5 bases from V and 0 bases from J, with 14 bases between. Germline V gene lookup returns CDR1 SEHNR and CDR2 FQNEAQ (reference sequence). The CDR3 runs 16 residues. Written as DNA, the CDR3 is TGTGCCAGCAGCACCTTCCAGGGACTCTCCTACAATGAGCAGTTCTTC. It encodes CASSTFQGLSYNEQFF.

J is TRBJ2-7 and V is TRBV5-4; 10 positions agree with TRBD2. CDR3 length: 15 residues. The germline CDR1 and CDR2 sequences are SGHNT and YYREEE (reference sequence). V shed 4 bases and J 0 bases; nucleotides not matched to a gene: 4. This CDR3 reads CASSRTSGVSYEQYF. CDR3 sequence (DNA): TGTGCCAGCAGCAGGACTAGCGGAGTCTCCTACGAGCAGTACTTC. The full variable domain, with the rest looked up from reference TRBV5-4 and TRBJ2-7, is ETGVTQSPTHLIKTRGQQVTLRCSSQSGHNTVSWYQQALGQGPQFIFQYYREEENGRGNFPPRFSGLQFPNYSSELNVNALELDDSALYLCASSRTSGVSYEQYFGPGTRLTVT.

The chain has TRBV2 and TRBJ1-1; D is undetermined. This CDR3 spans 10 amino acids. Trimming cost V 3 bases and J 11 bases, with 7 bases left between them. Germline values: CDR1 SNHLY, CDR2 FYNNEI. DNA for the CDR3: TGTGCCAGCAGTGATAGGAGGGCTTTCTTT. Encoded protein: CASSDRRAFF.

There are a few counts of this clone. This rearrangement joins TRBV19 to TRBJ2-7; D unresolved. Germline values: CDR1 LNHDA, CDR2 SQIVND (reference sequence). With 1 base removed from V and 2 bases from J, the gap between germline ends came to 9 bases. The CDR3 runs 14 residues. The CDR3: CASSIAGKTYEQYF. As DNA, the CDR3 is TGTGCCAGTAGTATAGCTGGGAAAACCTACGAGCAGTACTTC.

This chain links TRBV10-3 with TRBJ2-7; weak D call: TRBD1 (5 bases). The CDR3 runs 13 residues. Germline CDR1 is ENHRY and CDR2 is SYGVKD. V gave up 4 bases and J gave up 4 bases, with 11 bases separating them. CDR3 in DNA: TGTGCCATCAGTGTGGTGCAGGGTTACGAGCAGTACTTC. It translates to CAISVVQGYEQYF.

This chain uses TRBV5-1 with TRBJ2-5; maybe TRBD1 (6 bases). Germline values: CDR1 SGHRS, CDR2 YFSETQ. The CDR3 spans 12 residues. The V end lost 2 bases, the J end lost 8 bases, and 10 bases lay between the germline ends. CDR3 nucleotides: TGCGCCAGCAGCTTACAGGGTCAAACCCAGTACTTC. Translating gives CASSLQGQTQYF.

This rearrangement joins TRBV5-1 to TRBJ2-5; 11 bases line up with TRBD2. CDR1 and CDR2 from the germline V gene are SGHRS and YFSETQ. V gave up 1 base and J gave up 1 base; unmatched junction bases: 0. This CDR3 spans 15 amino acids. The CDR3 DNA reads TGCGCCAGCAGCTTGACTAGCGGGAGCCAAGAGACCCAGTACTTC. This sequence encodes CASSLTSGSQETQYF.

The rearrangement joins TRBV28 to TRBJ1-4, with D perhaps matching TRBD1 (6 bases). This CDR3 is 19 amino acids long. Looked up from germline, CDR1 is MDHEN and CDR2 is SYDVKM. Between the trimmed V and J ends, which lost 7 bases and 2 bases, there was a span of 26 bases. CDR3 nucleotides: TGTGCCAGCACCCAAAGGGGGGGATCGGTTGGGTGGACTAATGAAAAACTGTTTTTT. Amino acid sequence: CASTQRGGSVGWTNEKLFF.

The CDR3 bases are TGTGCCAGCAGCCTGAACACCGGGGAGCTGTTTTTT. Translating gives CASSLNTGELFF. The chain employs TRBV7-3 and TRBJ2-2; D gene ambiguous. CDR3 length: 12 residues. Trimming stripped 5 bases from V and 1 base from J, with 2 bases between. CDR1 is SGHTA and CDR2 is FQGTGA in the germline V gene.

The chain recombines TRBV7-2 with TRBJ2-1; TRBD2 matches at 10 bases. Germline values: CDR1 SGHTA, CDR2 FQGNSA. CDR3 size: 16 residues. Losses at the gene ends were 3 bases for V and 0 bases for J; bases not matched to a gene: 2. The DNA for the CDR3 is TGTGCCAGCAGCTTGTCTAGCGGGGGCTCCTACAATGAGCAGTTCTTC. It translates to CASSLSSGGSYNEQFF.

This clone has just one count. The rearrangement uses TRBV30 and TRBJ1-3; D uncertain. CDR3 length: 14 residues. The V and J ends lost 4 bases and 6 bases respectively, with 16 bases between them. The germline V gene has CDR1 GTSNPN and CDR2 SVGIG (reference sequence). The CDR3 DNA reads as TGTGCCTGGAACCCGTGGACTCCCGCAAACACCATATATTTT. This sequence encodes CAWNPWTPANTIYF.

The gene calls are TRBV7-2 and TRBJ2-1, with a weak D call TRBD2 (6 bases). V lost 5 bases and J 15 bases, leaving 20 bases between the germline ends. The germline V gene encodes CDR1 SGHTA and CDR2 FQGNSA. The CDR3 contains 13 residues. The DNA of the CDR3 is TGTGCCAGCAGCCCCACCTTGGCCGGGGGTGCGTTCTTC. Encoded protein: CASSPTLAGGAFF.

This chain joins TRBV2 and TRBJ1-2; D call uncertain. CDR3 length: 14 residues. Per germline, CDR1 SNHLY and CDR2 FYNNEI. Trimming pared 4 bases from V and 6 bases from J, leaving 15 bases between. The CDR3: CASSVGLAVDGYTF. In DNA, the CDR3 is TGTGCCAGCAGTGTTGGTCTAGCAGTCGATGGCTACACCTTC.

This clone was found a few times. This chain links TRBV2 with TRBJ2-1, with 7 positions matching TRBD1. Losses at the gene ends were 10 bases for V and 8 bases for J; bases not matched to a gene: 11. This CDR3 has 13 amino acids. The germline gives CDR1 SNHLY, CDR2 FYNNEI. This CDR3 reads CATRDGQADEQFF. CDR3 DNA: TGTGCCACTCGAGACGGACAGGCCGATGAGCAGTTCTTC. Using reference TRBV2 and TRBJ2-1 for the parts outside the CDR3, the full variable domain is EPEVTQTPSHQVTQMGQEVILRCVPISNHLYFYWYRQILGQKVEFLVSFYNNEISEKSEIFDDQFSVERPDGSNFTLKIRSTKLEDSAMYFCATRDGQADEQFFGPGTRLTVL.

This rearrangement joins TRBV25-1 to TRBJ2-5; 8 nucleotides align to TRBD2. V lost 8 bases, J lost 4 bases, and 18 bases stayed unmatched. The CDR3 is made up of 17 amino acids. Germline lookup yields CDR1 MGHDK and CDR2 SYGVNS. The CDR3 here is CASRDSLGAGDGETQYF. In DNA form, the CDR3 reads TGTGCCAGCCGCGACTCTCTGGGAGCGGGAGATGGAGAGACCCAGTACTTC.

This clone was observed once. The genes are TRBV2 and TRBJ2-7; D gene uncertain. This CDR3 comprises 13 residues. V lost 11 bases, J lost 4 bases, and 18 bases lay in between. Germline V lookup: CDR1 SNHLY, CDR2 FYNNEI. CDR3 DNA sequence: TGTGCCTCCCAAGGATTACTTATATACGAGCAGTACTTC. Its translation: CASQGLLIYEQYF.

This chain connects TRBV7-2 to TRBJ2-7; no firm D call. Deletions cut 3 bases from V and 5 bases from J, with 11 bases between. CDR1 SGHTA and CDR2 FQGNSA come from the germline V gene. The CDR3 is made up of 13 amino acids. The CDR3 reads CASSFRLLDEQYF. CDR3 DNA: TGTGCCAGCAGCTTTAGGCTCCTCGACGAGCAGTACTTC. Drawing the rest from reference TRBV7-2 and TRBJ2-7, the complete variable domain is GAGVSQSPSNKVTEKGKDVELRCDPISGHTALYWYRQSLGQGLEFLIYFQGNSAPDKSGLPSDRFSAERTGGSVSTLTIQRTQQEDSAVYLCASSFRLLDEQYFGPGTRLTVT.

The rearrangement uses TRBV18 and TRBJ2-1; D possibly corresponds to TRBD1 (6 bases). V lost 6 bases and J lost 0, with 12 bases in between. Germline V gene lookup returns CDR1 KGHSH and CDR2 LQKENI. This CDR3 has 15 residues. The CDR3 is CASSDGTSSYNEQFF. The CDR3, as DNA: TGTGCCAGCTCCGACGGGACAAGCTCCTACAATGAGCAGTTCTTC.

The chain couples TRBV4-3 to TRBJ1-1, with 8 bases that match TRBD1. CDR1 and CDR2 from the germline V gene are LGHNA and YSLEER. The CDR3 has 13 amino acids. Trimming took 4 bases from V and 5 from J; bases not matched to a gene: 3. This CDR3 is CASSRQGPTEAFF. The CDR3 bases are TGCGCCAGCAGCCGACAGGGGCCGACTGAAGCTTTCTTT.

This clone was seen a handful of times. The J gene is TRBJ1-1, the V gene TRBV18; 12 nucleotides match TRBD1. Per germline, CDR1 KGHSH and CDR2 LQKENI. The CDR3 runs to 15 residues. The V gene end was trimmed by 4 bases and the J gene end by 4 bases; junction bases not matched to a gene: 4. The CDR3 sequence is CASSRGTGGGTEAFF. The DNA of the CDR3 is TGTGCCAGCTCACGTGGGACAGGGGGCGGCACTGAAGCTTTCTTT.

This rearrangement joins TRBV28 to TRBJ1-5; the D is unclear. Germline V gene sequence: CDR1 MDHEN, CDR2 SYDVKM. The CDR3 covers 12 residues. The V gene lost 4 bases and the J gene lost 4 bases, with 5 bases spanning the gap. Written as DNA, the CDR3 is TGTGCCAGCAGTTGGGCTAATCAGCCCCAGCATTTT. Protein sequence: CASSWANQPQHF.